This is a list of T cell receptor beta chains from one sample in a study of blood T cell repertoires in COVID-19. Clones were sequenced by immunoSEQ multiplex PCR, and TCRdb holds only the in-frame ones, with some missing. The sample carries about 220,000 clones, 70% to 85% recorded once. What was sequenced was PBMCs or T cells enriched from blood (not recorded which). The receptor set was obtained from a woman aged 55-70 years who had recovered from COVID-19. CDR3s include the opening cysteine and the closing phenylalanine or tryptophan. Fields, in order: D gene, clone size, V gene, CDR3 length, J gene, CDR3 DNA, CDR3 protein. The D gene is left open where the match is weak. Expanded clones are given a class, and other clones once, few, many or no size at all.

TRBD2	-	TRBV6-1	15	TRBJ2-7	TGTGCCAGCAGTGAAGGACTAGCGGGGGCCTGGGAGCAGTACTTC	CASSEGLAGAWEQYF
TRBD1	-	TRBV3-1/TRBV3-2	15	TRBJ1-2	TGTGCCAGCAGCCTCTCCCGGGGGGACAGGTATGGCTACACCTTC	CASSLSRGDRYGYTF
-	-	TRBV5-1	13	TRBJ1-1	TGCGCCAGCCGCGCGGAGGCGAACACTGAAGCTTTCTTT	CASRAEANTEAFF
-	once	TRBV19	15	TRBJ1-1	TGTGCCAGTAGTATACCGTACTCTGGTAACACTGAAGCTTTCTTT	CASSIPYSGNTEAFF
-	-	TRBV19	13	TRBJ1-2	TGTGCCAGTGGGGCCGTCCCGAACTATGGCTACACCTTC	CASGAVPNYGYTF
-	once	TRBV19	13	TRBJ1-5	TGTGCCAGTAACGCCCGGGGGGGACAGCCCCAGCATTTT	CASNARGGQPQHF
TRBD2	-	TRBV6-2/TRBV6-3	14	TRBJ2-5	TGTGCCAGCACCCCGGCGGGGGGCGAAGAGACCCAGTACTTC	CASTPAGGEETQYF
-	-	TRBV9	14	TRBJ1-5	TGTGCCAGCAGCGGTCGACAGGAAGACCAGCCCCAGCATTTT	CASSGRQEDQPQHF
TRBD1	-	TRBV11-2	15	TRBJ2-3	TGTGCCAGCAGCCCTTGGGACAGGAGGGCAGATACGCAGTATTTT	CASSPWDRRADTQYF
-	-	TRBV5-4	13	TRBJ2-2	TGTGCCAGCAGCCTCGAGCTGATCGGGGAGCTGTTTTTT	CASSLELIGELFF
-	-	TRBV19	13	TRBJ1-5	TGTGCCAGTTCCCGGGCCAAGGGGCAGCCCCAGCATTTT	CASSRAKGQPQHF
-	-	TRBV11-2	13	TRBJ1-2	TGTGCCAGCAGCTCGGTGACAGATTATGGCTACACCTTC	CASSSVTDYGYTF
TRBD1	-	TRBV29-1	16	TRBJ2-3	TGCAGCGTTGAAAGAGGGGGGACAGGGGGCACAGATACGCAGTATTTT	CSVERGGTGGTDTQYF
TRBD1	-	TRBV2	12	TRBJ1-2	TGTGCCAGCAGTGGGGACAGTTATGGCTACACCTTC	CASSGDSYGYTF